This TCR beta chain appears in the sequencing data of a study of T cell repertoires in cytomegalovirus infection. Study at large: Based on public TCR beta signatures, there were indications of CMV infection and of a matching HLA type. Findings and caveats of the study: Summed public TCR beta family frequency identified CMV carriers bearing the relevant HLA. Dominating the ex vivo response were TCR beta clonotypes that were CMV-specific and HLA-C-restricted.

TCRdb re-analysed the reads in MiXCR, keeping a single row per CDR3 protein. Here the sample spans roughly 700,000 distinct CDR3 sequences, around 32% being singletons. Turning to this clonotype: The antigen remains undetermined.

This CDR3 spans 17 amino acids. Trimming cost V 5 bases and J 6 bases; bases outside gene matches: 15. The chain uses TRBV12-3 or TRBV12-4 and TRBJ2-2; 7 nucleotides align to TRBD2. This specimen was cultured PBMCs, taken from culture after CMV antigen stimulation. The sequence came from a human donor in good health (CMV status not recorded). Some clones in this sample may be carry-over from other donors' samples. This CDR3 is CASSNHREEGLAGELFF. CDR3 DNA sequence: TGTGCCAGCAGTAACCACCGGGAGGAGGGTCTCGCCGGGGAGCTGTTTTTT.